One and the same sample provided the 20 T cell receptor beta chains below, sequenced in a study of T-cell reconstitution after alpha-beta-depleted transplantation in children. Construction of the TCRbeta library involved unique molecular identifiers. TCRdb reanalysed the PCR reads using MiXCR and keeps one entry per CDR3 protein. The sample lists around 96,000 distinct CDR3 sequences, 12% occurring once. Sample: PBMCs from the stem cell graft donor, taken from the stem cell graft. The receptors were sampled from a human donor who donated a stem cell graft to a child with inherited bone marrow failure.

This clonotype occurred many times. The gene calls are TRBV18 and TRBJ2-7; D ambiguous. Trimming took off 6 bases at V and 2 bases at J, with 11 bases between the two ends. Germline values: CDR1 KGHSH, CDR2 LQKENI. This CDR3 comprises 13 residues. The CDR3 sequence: CASSWSRTYEQYF. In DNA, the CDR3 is TGTGCCAGCTCCTGGAGCAGAACCTACGAGCAGTACTTC.

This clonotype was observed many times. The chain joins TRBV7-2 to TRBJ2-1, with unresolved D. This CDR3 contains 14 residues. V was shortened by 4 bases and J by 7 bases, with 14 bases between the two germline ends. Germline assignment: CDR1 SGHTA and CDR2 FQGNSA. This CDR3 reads CASSSLSRKNEQFF. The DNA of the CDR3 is TGTGCCAGCAGCTCCCTCAGCCGAAAGAATGAGCAGTTCTTC.

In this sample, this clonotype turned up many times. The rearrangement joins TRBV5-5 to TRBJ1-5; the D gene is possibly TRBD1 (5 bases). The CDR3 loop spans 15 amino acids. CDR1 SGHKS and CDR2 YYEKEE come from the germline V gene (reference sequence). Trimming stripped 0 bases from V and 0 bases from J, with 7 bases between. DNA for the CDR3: TGTGCCAGCAGCTTGGAGGGGCTTAGCAATCAGCCCCAGCATTTT. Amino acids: CASSLEGLSNQPQHF. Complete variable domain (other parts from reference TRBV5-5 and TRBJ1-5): DAGVTQSPTHLIKTRGQQVTLRCSPISGHKSVSWYQQVLGQGPQFIFQYYEKEERGRGNFPDRFSARQFPNYSSELNVNALLLGDSALYLCASSLEGLSNQPQHFGDGTRLSIL.

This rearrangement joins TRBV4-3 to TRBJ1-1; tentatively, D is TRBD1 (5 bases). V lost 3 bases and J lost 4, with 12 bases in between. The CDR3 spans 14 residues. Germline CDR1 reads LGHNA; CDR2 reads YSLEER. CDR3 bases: TGCGCCAGCAGCCACAGGGAATTGGGCACTGAAGCTTTCTTT. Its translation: CASSHRELGTEAFF.

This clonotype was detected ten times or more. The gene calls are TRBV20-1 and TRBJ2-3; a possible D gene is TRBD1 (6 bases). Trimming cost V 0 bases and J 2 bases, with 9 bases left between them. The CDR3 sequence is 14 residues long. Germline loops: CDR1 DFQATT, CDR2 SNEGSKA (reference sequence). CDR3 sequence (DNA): TGCAGTGCTAGAGAGGGGGCCTACACAGATACGCAGTATTTT. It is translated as CSAREGAYTDTQYF.

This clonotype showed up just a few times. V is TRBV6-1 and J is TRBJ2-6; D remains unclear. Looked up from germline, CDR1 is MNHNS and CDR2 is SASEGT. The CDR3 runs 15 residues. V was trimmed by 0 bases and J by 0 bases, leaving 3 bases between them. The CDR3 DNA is TGTGCCAGCAGTGAAGCCCGCTCTGGGGCCAACGTCCTGACTTTC. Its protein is CASSEARSGANVLTF.

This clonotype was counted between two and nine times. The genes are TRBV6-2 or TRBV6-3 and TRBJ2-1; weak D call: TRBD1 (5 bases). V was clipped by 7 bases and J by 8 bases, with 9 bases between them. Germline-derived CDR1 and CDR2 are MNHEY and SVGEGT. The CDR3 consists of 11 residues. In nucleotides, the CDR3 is TGTGCCAGCACCCAAGGGGATGAGCAGTTCTTC. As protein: CASTQGDEQFF.

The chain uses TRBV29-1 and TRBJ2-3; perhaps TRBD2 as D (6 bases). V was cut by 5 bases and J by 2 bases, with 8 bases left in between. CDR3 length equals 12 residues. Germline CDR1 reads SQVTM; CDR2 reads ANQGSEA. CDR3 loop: CSVPDYTDTQYF. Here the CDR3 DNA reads TGCAGCGTTCCGGACTACACAGATACGCAGTATTTT.

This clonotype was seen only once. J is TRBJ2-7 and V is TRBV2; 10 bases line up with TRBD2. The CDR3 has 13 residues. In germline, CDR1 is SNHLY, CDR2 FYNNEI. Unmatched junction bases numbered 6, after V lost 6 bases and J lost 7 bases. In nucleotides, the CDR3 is TGTGCCAGCAGGGGTAGCGGGAGGAGTGAGCAGTACTTC. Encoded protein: CASRGSGRSEQYF.

CDR3 region: CASSRMGGPDTQYF. CDR3 nucleotide sequence: TGTGCCAGCAGTCGGATGGGGGGACCAGATACGCAGTATTTT. V and J are TRBV2 and TRBJ2-3, with a weak D call TRBD2 (6 bases). The V and J ends lost 5 bases and 4 bases respectively, with 13 bases between them. This CDR3 is built from 14 residues. Germline CDR1 and CDR2: SNHLY and FYNNEI.

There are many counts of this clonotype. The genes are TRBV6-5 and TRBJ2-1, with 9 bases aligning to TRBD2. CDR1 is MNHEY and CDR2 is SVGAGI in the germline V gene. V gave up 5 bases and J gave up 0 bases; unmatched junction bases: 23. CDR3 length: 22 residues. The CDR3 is CASSHVGASGDPDLGSYNEQFF. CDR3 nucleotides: TGTGCCAGCAGTCATGTCGGGGCTAGCGGGGACCCCGACTTGGGCTCCTACAATGAGCAGTTCTTC.

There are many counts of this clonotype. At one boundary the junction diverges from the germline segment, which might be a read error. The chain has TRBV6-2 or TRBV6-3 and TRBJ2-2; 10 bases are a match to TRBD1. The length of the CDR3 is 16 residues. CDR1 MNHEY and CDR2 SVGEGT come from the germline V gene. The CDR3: CASSYTPGTRQGALFF. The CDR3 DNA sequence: TGTGCCAGCAGTTACACTCCGGGGACACGACAGGGGGCGCTGTTTTTT.

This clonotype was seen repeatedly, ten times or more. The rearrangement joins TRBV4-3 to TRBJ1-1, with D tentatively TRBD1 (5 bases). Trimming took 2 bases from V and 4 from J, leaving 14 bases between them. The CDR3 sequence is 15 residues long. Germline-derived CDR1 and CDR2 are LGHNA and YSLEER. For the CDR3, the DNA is TGCGCCAGCAGCCAAAGAGAAGGGGTTGCCACTGAAGCTTTCTTT. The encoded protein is CASSQREGVATEAFF.

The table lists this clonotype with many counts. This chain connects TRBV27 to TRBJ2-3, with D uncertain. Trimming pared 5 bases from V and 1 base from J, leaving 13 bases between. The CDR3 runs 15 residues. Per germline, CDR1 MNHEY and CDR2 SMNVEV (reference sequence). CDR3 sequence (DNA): TGTGCCAGCAGTCAATACCTGGCGGGCACAGATACGCAGTATTTT. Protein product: CASSQYLAGTDTQYF.

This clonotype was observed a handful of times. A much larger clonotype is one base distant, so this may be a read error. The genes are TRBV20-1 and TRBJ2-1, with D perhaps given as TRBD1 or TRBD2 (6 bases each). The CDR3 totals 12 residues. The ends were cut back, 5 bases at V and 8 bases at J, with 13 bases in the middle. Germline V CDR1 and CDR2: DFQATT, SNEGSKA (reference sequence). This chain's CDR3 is CSAPGARYEQFF. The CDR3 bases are TGCAGTGCTCCGGGGGCTAGGTATGAGCAGTTCTTC.

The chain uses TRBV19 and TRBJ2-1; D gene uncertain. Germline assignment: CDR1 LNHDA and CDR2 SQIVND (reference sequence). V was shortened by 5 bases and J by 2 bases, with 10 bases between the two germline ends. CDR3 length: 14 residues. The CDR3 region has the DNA TGTGCCAGTAGTCGCGGTTTTGCCTACAATGAGCAGTTCTTC. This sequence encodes CASSRGFAYNEQFF.

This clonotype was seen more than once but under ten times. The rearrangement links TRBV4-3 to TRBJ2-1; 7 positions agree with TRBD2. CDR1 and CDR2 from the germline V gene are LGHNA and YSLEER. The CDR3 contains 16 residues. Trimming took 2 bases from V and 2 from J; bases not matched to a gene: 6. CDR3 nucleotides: TGCGCCAGCAGCCAAACTTGGCGGGAGACCTACAATGAGCAGTTCTTC. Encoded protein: CASSQTWRETYNEQFF.

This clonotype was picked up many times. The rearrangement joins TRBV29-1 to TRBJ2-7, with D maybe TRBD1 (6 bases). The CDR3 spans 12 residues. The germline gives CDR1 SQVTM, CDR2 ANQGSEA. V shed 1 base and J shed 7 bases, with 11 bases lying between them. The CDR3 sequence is CSVEGGLGEQYF. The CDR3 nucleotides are TGCAGCGTTGAAGGGGGGCTGGGGGAGCAGTACTTC.

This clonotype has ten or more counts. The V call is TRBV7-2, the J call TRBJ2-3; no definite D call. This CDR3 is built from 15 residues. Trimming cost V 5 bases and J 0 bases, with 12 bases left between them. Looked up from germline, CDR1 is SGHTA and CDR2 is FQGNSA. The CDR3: CASSPDPASTDTQYF. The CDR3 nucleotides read TGTGCCAGCAGCCCGGACCCTGCCAGCACAGATACGCAGTATTTT. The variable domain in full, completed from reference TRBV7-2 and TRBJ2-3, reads GAGVSQSPSNKVTEKGKDVELRCDPISGHTALYWYRQSLGQGLEFLIYFQGNSAPDKSGLPSDRFSAERTGGSVSTLTIQRTQQEDSAVYLCASSPDPASTDTQYFGPGTRLTVL.

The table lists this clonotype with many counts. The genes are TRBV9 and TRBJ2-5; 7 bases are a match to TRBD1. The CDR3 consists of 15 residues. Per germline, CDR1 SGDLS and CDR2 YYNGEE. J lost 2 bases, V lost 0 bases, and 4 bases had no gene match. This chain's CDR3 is CASSVGQGVQETQYF. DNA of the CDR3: TGTGCCAGCAGCGTAGGCCAGGGGGTACAAGAGACCCAGTACTTC.